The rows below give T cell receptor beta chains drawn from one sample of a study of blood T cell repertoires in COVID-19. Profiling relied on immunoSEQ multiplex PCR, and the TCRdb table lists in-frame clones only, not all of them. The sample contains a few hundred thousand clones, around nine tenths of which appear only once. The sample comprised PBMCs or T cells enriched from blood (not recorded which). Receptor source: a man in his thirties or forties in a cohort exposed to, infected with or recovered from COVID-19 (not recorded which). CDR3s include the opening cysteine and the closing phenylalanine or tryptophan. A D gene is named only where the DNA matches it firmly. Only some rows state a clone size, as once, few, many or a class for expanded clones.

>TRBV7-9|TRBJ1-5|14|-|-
CASSFDSSNQPQHF
TGTGCCAGCAGCTTCGACAGTAGCAATCAGCCCCAGCATTTT
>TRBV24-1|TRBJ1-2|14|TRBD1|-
CATKSSRDSYGYTF
TGTGCCACCAAATCTTCCCGGGACAGCTATGGCTACACCTTC
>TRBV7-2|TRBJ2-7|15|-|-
CASSLGGAQTYEQYF
TGTGCCAGCAGCTTGGGCGGGGCGCAGACCTACGAGCAGTACTTC
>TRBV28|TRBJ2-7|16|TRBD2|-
CASSFTLAGRFYEQYF
TGTGCCAGCAGTTTCACACTAGCGGGGAGATTCTACGAGCAGTACTTC
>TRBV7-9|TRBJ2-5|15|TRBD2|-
CASSPNRGGLETQYF
TGTGCCAGCTCCCCAAACCGGGGGGGTTTAGAGACCCAGTACTTC
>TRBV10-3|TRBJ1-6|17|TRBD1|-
CAIGSTGSSSYNSPLHF
TGTGCCATCGGGTCGACAGGGTCGAGCTCCTATAATTCACCCCTCCACTTT
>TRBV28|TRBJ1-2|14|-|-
CASSRRPGADGYTF
TGTGCCAGCAGCCGTCGCCCAGGGGCAGATGGCTACACCTTC
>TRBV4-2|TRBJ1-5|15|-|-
CASSQDATGFQPQHF
TGTGCCAGCAGCCAAGATGCCACAGGGTTTCAGCCCCAGCATTTT
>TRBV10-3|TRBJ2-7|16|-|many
CAISEFFTGTWSEQYF
TGTGCCATCAGTGAGTTTTTCACAGGGACCTGGTCCGAGCAGTACTTC
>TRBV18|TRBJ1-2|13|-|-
CASSPDSNYGYTF
TGTGCCAGCTCACCCGACAGTAACTATGGCTACACCTTC
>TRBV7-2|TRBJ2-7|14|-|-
CASTSQGILYEQYF
TGTGCCAGCACGAGTCAGGGGATACTCTACGAGCAGTACTTC
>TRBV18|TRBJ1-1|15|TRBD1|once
CASSPADRGNTEAFF
TGTGCCAGCTCACCGGCGGACAGGGGCAACACTGAAGCTTTCTTT
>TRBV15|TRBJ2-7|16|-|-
CATSREGGSGGNEQYF
TGTGCCACCAGCAGAGAGGGTGGTAGCGGTGGAAACGAGCAGTACTTC
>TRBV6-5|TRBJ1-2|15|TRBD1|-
CASTPLSGGNYGYTF
TGTGCCAGCACCCCTTTGTCAGGGGGAAACTATGGCTACACCTTC
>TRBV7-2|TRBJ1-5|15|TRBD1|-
CASSLGGQSNQPQHF
TGTGCCAGCAGCTTGGGGGGACAGAGCAATCAGCCCCAGCATTTT
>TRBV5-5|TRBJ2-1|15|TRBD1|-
CASSLDRGSYNEQFF
TGTGCCAGCAGCTTGGACAGGGGAAGCTACAATGAGCAGTTCTTC
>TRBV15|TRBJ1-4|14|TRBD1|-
CATTTGGSKEKLFF
TGTGCCACCACCACAGGGGGCTCCAAGGAAAAACTGTTTTTT
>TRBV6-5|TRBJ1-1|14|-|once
CASNPTGSQTEAFF
TGTGCCAGCAACCCAACAGGTAGTCAGACTGAAGCTTTCTTT
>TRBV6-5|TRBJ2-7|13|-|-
CASSNYQNYEQYF
TGTGCCAGCAGTAATTACCAGAATTACGAGCAGTACTTC
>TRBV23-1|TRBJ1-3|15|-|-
CATTQGGGGENTIYF
TGCGCCACCACTCAAGGGGGGGGAGGGGAAAACACCATATATTTT
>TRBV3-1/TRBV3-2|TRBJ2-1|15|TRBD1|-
CASSLNRGRSDEQFF
TGTGCCAGCAGCCTTAACAGGGGGCGCAGCGATGAGCAGTTCTTC
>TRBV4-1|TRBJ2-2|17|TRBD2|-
CASRQETSGSGRWELFF
TGCGCCAGCAGACAAGAGACCAGCGGGAGCGGTCGTTGGGAGCTGTTTTTT
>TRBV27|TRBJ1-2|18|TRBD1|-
CASSFDAPGQTANYGYTF
TGTGCCAGCAGTTTTGACGCCCCGGGACAGACCGCTAACTATGGCTACACCTTC
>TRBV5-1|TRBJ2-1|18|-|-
CASSLGLEGGYGYNEQFF
TGCGCCAGCAGCTTGGGTCTCGAGGGAGGTTATGGGTACAATGAGCAGTTCTTC
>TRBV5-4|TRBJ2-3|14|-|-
CASSLDTGTDTQYF
TGTGCCAGCAGCCTCGATACGGGCACAGATACGCAGTATTTT
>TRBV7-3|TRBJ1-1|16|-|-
CASSFMWTPMNTEAFF
TGTGCCAGCAGCTTTATGTGGACACCAATGAACACTGAAGCTTTCTTT
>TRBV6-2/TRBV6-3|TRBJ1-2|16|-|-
CASSYKVGRGYYGYTF
TGTGCCAGCAGTTACAAGGTTGGCAGGGGCTACTATGGCTACACCTTC
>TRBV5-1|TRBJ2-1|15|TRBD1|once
CASSFKTGGVNSVFF
TGCGCCAGCAGCTTCAAAACAGGGGGCGTCAATTCCGTGTTCTTC
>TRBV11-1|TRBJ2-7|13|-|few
CASSLWTTQEQYF
TGTGCCAGCAGCTTATGGACAACCCAGGAGCAGTACTTC
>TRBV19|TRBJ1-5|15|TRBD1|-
CASSRTGRYNQPQHF
TGTGCCAGTAGTAGGACAGGGCGGTATAATCAGCCCCAGCATTTT
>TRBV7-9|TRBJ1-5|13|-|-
CASSLSGSQPQHF
TGTGCCAGCAGCCTGTCGGGGAGTCAGCCCCAGCATTTT
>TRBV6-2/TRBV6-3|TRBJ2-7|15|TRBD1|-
CASSYPGQGGYEQYF
TGTGCCAGCAGTTACCCGGGACAGGGGGGCTACGAGCAGTACTTC
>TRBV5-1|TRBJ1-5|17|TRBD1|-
CASSPGLIQGGNQPQHF
TGCGCCAGCAGCCCAGGGTTGATACAGGGGGGTAATCAGCCCCAGCATTTT
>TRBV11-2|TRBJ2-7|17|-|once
CASSGNRLRRSSYEQYF
TGTGCCAGCAGCGGAAACCGACTCCGAAGGAGCTCCTACGAGCAGTACTTC
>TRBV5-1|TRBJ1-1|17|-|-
CASNPSSRDGGGTEAFF
TGCGCCAGCAATCCTTCCTCTCGAGACGGGGGAGGGACTGAAGCTTTCTTT
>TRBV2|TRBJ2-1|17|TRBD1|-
CASRLEKTGATYNEQFF
TGTGCCAGCAGGCTCGAGAAGACAGGGGCGACCTACAATGAGCAGTTCTTC
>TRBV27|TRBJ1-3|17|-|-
CASSLSGGPSSGNTIYF
TGTGCCAGCAGTTTAAGTGGGGGCCCTAGCTCTGGAAACACCATATATTTT
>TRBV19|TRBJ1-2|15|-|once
CASSPQRQGAYGYTF
TGTGCCAGTAGCCCACAGAGGCAGGGTGCCTATGGCTACACCTTC
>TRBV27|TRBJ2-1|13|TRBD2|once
CASRRTSSNEQFF
TGTGCCAGCAGAAGGACTAGCAGCAATGAGCAGTTCTTC
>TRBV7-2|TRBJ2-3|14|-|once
CASSQTSRTDTQYF
TGTGCCAGCAGCCAGACAAGCAGGACAGATACGCAGTATTTT
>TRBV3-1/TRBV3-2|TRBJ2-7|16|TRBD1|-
CASSQSSGTGNYEQYF
TGTGCCAGCAGCCAATCCTCCGGGACAGGCAATTACGAGCAGTACTTC
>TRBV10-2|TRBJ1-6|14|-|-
CASSEPIPGSPLHF
TGCGCCAGCAGTGAGCCGATCCCCGGTTCACCCCTCCACTTT